This is a list of T cell receptor beta chains from one sample in a study of blood T cell repertoires in COVID-19. The table came from immunoSEQ multiplex PCR; TCRdb's copy has only in-frame clones and leaves some out. The table has 130,000 to 150,000 clones, approximately 80% seen once; the top ten hold roughly 4.5%. The sequenced sample consisted of peripheral blood. These receptors all stem from a human donor in a cohort sampled during active COVID-19. CDR3s include the opening cysteine and the closing phenylalanine or tryptophan. Fields, in order: D gene, J gene, clone size, V gene, CDR3 DNA, CDR3 protein. D genes are given only for firm matches. A clone size is listed for some rows: how often the clone was seen (once, few, many), or a class if it is expanded.

>.|TRBJ2-1|.|TRBV19
TGTGCCAGTAGTAACCCTGTGGCGGCCCGATTCAATGAGCAGTTCTTC
CASSNPVAARFNEQFF
>TRBD1|TRBJ1-3|.|TRBV20-1
TGCAGTGCTAGTCAGGGGGGCTCTGGAAACACCATATATTTT
CSASQGGSGNTIYF
>TRBD1|TRBJ1-1|few|TRBV13
TGTGCCAGCAGCTCCGCCGGGACAGGGGGCTTGGCTTTCTTT
CASSSAGTGGLAFF
>TRBD1|TRBJ2-1|.|TRBV19
TGTGCCAGTAGAGCCGGGACAGGGGTTGGTGAGCAGTTCTTC
CASRAGTGVGEQFF
>.|TRBJ1-4|.|TRBV30
TGTGCCTGGAGTACTGGTGTTTATGAAAAACTGTTTTTT
CAWSTGVYEKLFF
>TRBD1|TRBJ1-4|.|TRBV7-9
TGTGCCAGCAATAAGGGACAGACTAATGAAAAACTGTTTTTT
CASNKGQTNEKLFF
>.|TRBJ1-5|.|TRBV3-1/TRBV3-2
TGTGCCAGCAGCCAAGACTCGGGCAATCAGCCCCAGCATTTT
CASSQDSGNQPQHF
>TRBD1|TRBJ1-2|.|TRBV5-6
TGTGCCAGCAGCCCGGGGACAGGACGCTATGGCTACACCTTC
CASSPGTGRYGYTF
>.|TRBJ1-6|.|TRBV2
TGTGCCAGCAGTGACGGGGGGAATTCACCCCTCCACTTT
CASSDGGNSPLHF
>.|TRBJ1-4|.|TRBV6-1
TGTGCCAGCAGTGAAGATGAAGTGACACTCCATGAAAAACTGTTTTTT
CASSEDEVTLHEKLFF
>.|TRBJ2-2|.|TRBV4-1
TGCGCCAGCAGCCCTACCGGGGAGCTGTTTTTT
CASSPTGELFF
>.|TRBJ2-7|.|TRBV5-1
TGCGCCAGCAGCTTGTCTCAGGGGGGTCCGTACGAGCAGTACTTC
CASSLSQGGPYEQYF
>.|TRBJ1-4|.|TRBV5-1
TGCGCCAGCCGCCCGAGGGAGGTGAGGGGTGAAAAACTGTTTTTT
CASRPREVRGEKLFF
>TRBD1|TRBJ1-1|once|TRBV5-5
TGTGCCAGCAGCTTGAGGACAGGGAACACTGAAGCTTTCTTT
CASSLRTGNTEAFF
>.|TRBJ2-5|.|TRBV6-1
TGTGCCAGCAGTGAGGGGCAGGTCCAAGAGACCCAGTACTTC
CASSEGQVQETQYF
>.|TRBJ1-2|.|TRBV19
TGTGCCAGTAGTATTTTAGACAGCAACTCGAATGGCTACACCTTC
CASSILDSNSNGYTF
>.|TRBJ1-4|.|TRBV27
TGTGCCAGCAGCCCACAGGGATCTGAAAAACTGTTTTTT
CASSPQGSEKLFF
>TRBD2|TRBJ2-7|.|TRBV12-3/TRBV12-4
TGTGCCAGCAGACGGGGGGTCTCCTACGAGCAGTACTTC
CASRRGVSYEQYF
>.|TRBJ1-2|once|TRBV7-3
TGTGCCAGCAGCCCCCAAGGGGATAGGAACTATGGCTACACCTTC
CASSPQGDRNYGYTF
>.|TRBJ1-3|.|TRBV7-9
TGTGCCAGCAGCTTCGGGGACACCATATATTTT
CASSFGDTIYF
>.|TRBJ1-2|once|TRBV27
TGTGCCAGCAGTTTGCGGGGGGCGGGGGGCTATGGCTACACCTTC
CASSLRGAGGYGYTF
>TRBD2|TRBJ2-1|few|TRBV10-3
TGTGCCACCGGACTAGCGGGAGTTGGCAATGAGCAGTTCTTC
CATGLAGVGNEQFF
>.|TRBJ1-3|.|TRBV15
TGTGCCACCGGCCCCTGGACATCCTCTGGAAACACCATATATTTT
CATGPWTSSGNTIYF
>.|TRBJ1-3|.|TRBV9
TGTGCCAGCAGCGCCGACAGCGTAGGCGGAAACACCATATATTTT
CASSADSVGGNTIYF
>.|TRBJ1-5|.|TRBV6-2/TRBV6-3
TGTGCCAGCAGTACCAGCGGCAGGGAGGGACAGCCCCAGCATTTT
CASSTSGREGQPQHF
>TRBD2|TRBJ2-3|.|TRBV7-9
TGTGCCAGCGGGAGGGGAATTGGAACAGATACGCAGTATTTT
CASGRGIGTDTQYF
>TRBD2|TRBJ2-1|.|TRBV2
TGTGCCAGCAGGGCGCTAGCGGGAGTCCGTAATGAGCAGTTCTTC
CASRALAGVRNEQFF
>TRBD1|TRBJ1-1|.|TRBV10-1
TGCGCCAGCACCGAACGGACAGGGAAAAACACTGAAGCTTTCTTT
CASTERTGKNTEAFF
>TRBD1|TRBJ2-7|.|TRBV7-9
TGTGCCAGCAGCCCGAGGACAGGTTCAAGGGGCGAGCAGTACTTC
CASSPRTGSRGEQYF
>TRBD1|TRBJ1-2|.|TRBV29-1
TGCAGCGTTGGGACAGGGGAAGGGGGGAATGGCTACACCTTC
CSVGTGEGGNGYTF
>.|TRBJ1-3|.|TRBV27
TGTGCCAGCAGTCTGACGGGACAACCTGGAAACACCATATATTTT
CASSLTGQPGNTIYF
>TRBD1|TRBJ2-2|.|TRBV7-2
TGTGCCAGCAGCGCGCGGACAGGGGCGAACACCGGGGAGCTGTTTTTT
CASSARTGANTGELFF
>.|TRBJ1-1|once|TRBV6-6
TGTGCCAGCAGTCCTCGAGGGAACACTGAAGCTTTCTTT
CASSPRGNTEAFF
>.|TRBJ2-3|once|TRBV6-1
TGTGCCAGCAGTGAATGGGGGGGGGCCCAATATACGCAGTATTTT
CASSEWGGAQYTQYF
>.|TRBJ1-2|.|TRBV19
TGTGCCAGTAGTATGTCCCAGAGGAGGGGCGACTATGGCTACACCTTC
CASSMSQRRGDYGYTF
>TRBD1|TRBJ1-2|once|TRBV30
TGTGCCTGGAGTACCGGGACAGGTCGTTTCTTC
CAWSTGTGRFF
>TRBD2|TRBJ2-3|.|TRBV27
TGTGCCAGCAGTTTAAGGGGAACTAGCGGATTCACAGATACGCAGTATTTT
CASSLRGTSGFTDTQYF
>.|TRBJ1-1|.|TRBV6-5
TGTGCCAGCAGTTATGGGGGAGGTTCCACTGAAGCTTTCTTT
CASSYGGGSTEAFF
>TRBD2|TRBJ2-5|.|TRBV6-5
TGTGCCAGCAGTTACCCGGGACTAGTAGAGACCCAGTACTTC
CASSYPGLVETQYF
>.|TRBJ2-7|.|TRBV20-1
TGCAGTGCTTACAGGGCCGAGCAGTACTTC
CSAYRAEQYF
>.|TRBJ1-1|.|TRBV2
TGTGCCAGCAGATTGACAGGTAACACTGAAGCTTTCTTT
CASRLTGNTEAFF
>.|TRBJ2-1|.|TRBV2
TGTGCCAGCAGGCTTAGTACCGAGCAGTTCTTC
CASRLSTEQFF
>TRBD1|TRBJ2-3|.|TRBV4-2
TGTGCCAGCAGCCAAAATACAGGGGGCACAGATACGCAGTATTTT
CASSQNTGGTDTQYF
>.|TRBJ2-2|.|TRBV6-1
TGTGCCAGCAGTGAAGCGCCTTGGGAGGCCGGGGAGCTGTTTTTT
CASSEAPWEAGELFF